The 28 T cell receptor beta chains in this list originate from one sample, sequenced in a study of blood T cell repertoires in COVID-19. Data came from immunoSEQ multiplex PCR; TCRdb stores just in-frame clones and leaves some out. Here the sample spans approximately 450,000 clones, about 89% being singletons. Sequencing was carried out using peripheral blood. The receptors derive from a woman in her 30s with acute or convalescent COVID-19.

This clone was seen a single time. The CDR3 DNA follows: TGCGCCAGCAAGCTTACCGGGGGGAGCACAGATACGCAGTATTTT. As protein: CASKLTGGSTDTQYF. V usage is TRBV5-1 and J usage is TRBJ2-3; 7 bases line up with TRBD2. The CDR3 loop spans 15 amino acids. CDR1 and CDR2 (germline): SGHRS, YFSETQ. With 6 bases clipped from V and 0 bases from J, the junction kept 7 bases outside the gene matches.

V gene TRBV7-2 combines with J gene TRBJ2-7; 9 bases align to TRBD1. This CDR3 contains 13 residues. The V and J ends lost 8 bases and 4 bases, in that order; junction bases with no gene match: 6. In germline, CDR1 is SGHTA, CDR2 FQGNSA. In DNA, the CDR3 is TGTGCCAGCCGGGGGACAGGGTTGTACGAGCAGTACTTC. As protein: CASRGTGLYEQYF.

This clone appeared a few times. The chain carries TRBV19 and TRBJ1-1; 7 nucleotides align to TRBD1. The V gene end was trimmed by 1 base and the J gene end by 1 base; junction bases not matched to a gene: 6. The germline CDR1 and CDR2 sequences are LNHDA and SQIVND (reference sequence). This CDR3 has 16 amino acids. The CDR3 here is CASSIAAGGTNTEAFF. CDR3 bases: TGTGCCAGTAGTATAGCGGCAGGGGGGACGAACACTGAAGCTTTCTTT.

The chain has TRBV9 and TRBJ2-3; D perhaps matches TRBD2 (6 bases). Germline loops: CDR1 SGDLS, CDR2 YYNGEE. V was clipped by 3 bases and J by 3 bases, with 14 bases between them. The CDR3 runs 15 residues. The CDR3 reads CASSAPGVGTDTQYF. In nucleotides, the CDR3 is TGTGCCAGCAGCGCCCCGGGAGTCGGAACAGATACGCAGTATTTT.

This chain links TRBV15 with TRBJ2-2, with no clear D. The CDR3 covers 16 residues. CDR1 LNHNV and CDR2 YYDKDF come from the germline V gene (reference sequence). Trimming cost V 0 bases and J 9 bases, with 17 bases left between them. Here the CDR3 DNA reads TGTGCCACCAGCAGAGATATGGTGCCCACGAGCTGGGAGCTGTTTTTT. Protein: CATSRDMVPTSWELFF.

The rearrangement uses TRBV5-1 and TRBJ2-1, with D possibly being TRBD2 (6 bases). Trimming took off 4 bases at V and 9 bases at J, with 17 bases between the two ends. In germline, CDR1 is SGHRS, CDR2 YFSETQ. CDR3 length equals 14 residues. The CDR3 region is CASSPATPGVEQFF. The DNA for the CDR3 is TGCGCCAGCAGCCCGGCTACCCCGGGGGTTGAGCAGTTCTTC.

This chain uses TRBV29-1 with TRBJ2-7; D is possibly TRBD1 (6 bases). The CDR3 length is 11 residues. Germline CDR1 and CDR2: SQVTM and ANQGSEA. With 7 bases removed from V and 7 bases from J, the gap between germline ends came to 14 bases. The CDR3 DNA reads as TGCAGCGGTCGGACAGATGCTGAGCAGTACTTC. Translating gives CSGRTDAEQYF.

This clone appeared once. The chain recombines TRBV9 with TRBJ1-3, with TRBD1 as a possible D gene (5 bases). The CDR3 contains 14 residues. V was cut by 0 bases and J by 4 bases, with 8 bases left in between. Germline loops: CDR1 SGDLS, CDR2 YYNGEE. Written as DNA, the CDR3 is TGTGCCAGCAGCGTAGGGGGCCGGGGAAACACCATATATTTT. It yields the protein CASSVGGRGNTIYF.

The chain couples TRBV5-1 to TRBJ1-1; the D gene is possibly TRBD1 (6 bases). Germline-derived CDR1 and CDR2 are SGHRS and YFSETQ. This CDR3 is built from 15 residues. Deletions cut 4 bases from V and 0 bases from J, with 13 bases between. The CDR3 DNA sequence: TGCGCCAGCAGCAACGGTGGGACAATGAACACTGAAGCTTTCTTT. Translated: CASSNGGTMNTEAFF.

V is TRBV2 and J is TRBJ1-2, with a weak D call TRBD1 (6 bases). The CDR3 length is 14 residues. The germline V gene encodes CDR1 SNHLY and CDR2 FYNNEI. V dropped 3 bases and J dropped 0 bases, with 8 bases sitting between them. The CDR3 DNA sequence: TGTGCCAGCAGTGATCAGGGGTCTAACTATGGCTACACCTTC. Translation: CASSDQGSNYGYTF. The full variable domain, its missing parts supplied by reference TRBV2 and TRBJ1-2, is EPEVTQTPSHQVTQMGQEVILRCVPISNHLYFYWYRQILGQKVEFLVSFYNNEISEKSEIFDDQFSVERPDGSNFTLKIRSTKLEDSAMYFCASSDQGSNYGYTFGSGTRLTVV.

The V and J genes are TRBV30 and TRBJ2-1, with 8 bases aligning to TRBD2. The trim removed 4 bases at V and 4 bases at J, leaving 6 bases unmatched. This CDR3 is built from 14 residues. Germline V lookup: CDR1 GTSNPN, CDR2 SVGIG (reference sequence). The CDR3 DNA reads TGTGCCTGGAATGGACTAGCCAAATACAATGAGCAGTTCTTC. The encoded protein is CAWNGLAKYNEQFF.

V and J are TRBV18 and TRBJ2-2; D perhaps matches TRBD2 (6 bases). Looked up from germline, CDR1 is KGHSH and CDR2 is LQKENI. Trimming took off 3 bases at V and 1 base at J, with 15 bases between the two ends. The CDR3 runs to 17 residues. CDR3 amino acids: CASSPRRPGGNTGELFF. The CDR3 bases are TGTGCCAGCTCACCCCGACGTCCCGGGGGGAACACCGGGGAGCTGTTTTTT.

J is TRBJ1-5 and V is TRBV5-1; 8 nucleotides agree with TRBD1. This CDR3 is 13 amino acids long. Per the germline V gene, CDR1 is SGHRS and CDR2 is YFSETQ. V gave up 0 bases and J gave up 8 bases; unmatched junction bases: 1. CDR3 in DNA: TGCGCCAGCAGCTTGGCAGGGGGCGAGCCCCAGCATTTT. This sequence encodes CASSLAGGEPQHF.

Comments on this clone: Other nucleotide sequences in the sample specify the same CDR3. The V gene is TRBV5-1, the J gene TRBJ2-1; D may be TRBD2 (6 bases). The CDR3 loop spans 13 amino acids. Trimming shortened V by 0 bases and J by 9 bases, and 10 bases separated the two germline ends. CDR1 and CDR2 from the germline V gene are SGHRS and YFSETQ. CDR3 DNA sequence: TGCGCCAGCAGCTTGGCCCAGGGAGGTGAGCAGTTCTTC. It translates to CASSLAQGGEQFF.

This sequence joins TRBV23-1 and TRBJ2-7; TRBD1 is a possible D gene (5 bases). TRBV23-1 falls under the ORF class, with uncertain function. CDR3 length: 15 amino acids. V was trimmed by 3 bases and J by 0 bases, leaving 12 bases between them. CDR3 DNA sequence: TGCGCCAGCAGTCACTGTAGGGGATACTCCTACGAGCAGTACTTC. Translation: CASSHCRGYSYEQYF.

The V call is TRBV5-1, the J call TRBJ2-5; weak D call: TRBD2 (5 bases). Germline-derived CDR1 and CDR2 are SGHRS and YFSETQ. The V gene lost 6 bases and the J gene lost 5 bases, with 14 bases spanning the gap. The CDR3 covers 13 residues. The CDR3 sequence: CASNSDGGETQYF. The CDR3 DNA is TGCGCCAGCAACTCGGACGGAGGCGAGACCCAGTACTTC.

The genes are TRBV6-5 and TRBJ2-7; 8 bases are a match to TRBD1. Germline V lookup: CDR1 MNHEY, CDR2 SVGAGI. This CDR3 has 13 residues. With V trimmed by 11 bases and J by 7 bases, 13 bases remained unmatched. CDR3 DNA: TGTGCCGCCCTAAGGCAGGGGGCGTGGGAGCAGTACTTC. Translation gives CAALRQGAWEQYF.

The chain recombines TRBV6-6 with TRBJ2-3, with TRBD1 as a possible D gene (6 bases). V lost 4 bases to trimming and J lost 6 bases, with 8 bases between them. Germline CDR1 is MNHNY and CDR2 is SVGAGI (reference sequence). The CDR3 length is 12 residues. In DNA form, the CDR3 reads TGTGCCAGCAGTTCCAGGGGCGATACGCAGTATTTT. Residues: CASSSRGDTQYF.

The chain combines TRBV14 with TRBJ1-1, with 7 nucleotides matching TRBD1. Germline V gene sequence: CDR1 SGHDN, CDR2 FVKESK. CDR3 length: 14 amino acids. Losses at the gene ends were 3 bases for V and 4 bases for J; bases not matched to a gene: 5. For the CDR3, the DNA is TGTGCCAGCAGCCAGCGACAGGGCGGCACTGAAGCTTTCTTT. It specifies CASSQRQGGTEAFF.

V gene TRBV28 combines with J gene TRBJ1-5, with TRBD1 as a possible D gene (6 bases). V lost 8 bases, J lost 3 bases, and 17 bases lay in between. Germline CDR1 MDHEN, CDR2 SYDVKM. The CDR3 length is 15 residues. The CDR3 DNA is TGTGCCAGCCGTACGGGACAAGAATACAATCAGCCCCAGCATTTT. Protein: CASRTGQEYNQPQHF. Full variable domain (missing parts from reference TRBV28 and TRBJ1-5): DVKVTQSSRYLVKRTGEKVFLECVQDMDHENMFWYRQDPGLGLRLIYFSYDVKMKEKGDIPEGYSVSREKKERFSLILESASTNQTSMYLCASRTGQEYNQPQHFGDGTRLSIL.

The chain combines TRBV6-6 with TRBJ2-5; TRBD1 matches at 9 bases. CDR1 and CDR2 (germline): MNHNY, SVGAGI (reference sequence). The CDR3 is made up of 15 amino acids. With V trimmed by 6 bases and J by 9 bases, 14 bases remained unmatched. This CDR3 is CASRLQGQGQFPQYF. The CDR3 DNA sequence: TGTGCCAGCAGGTTGCAGGGACAGGGTCAATTTCCCCAGTACTTC.

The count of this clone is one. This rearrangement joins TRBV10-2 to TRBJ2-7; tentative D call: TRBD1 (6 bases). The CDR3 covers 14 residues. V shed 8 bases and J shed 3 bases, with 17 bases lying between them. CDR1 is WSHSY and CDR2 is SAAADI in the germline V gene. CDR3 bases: TGCGCCAGCTCCCCCGACAGGCCCCTCTACGAGCAGTACTTC. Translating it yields CASSPDRPLYEQYF.

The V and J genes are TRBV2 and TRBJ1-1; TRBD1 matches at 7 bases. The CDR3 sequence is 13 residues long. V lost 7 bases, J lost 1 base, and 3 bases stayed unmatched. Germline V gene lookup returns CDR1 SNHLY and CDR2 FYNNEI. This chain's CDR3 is CASIPGGNTEAFF. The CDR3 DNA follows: TGTGCCAGCATCCCAGGGGGGAACACTGAAGCTTTCTTT.

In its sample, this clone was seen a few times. The CDR3 region has the DNA TGTGCCAGCAGCCCACCAGGGGCGGGGAACACCGGGGAGCTGTTTTTT. Residues: CASSPPGAGNTGELFF. V is TRBV6-2 or TRBV6-3 and J is TRBJ2-2, with D tentatively TRBD1 (6 bases). Trimming pared 6 bases from V and 1 base from J, leaving 15 bases between. The CDR3 covers 16 residues. Germline CDR1 MNHEY, CDR2 SVGEGT.

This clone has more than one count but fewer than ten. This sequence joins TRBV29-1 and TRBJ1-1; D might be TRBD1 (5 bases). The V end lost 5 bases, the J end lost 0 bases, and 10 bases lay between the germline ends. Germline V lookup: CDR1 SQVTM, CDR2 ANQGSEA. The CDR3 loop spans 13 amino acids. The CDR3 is CSVRGVLNTEAFF. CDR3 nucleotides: TGCAGCGTTCGGGGGGTATTGAACACTGAAGCTTTCTTT.

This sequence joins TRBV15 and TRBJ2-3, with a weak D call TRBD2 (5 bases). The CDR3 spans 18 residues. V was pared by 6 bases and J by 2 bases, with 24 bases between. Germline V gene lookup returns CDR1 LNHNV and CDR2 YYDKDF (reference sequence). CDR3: CATSAREGLRPHTDTQYF. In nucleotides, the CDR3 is TGTGCCACCAGTGCGAGGGAAGGGCTGAGACCTCACACAGATACGCAGTATTTT.

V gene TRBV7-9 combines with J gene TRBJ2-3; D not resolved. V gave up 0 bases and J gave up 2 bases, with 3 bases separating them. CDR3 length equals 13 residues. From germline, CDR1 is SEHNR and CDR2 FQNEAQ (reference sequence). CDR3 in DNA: TGTGCCAGCAGCTTAGCCTTCACAGATACGCAGTATTTT. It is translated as CASSLAFTDTQYF.

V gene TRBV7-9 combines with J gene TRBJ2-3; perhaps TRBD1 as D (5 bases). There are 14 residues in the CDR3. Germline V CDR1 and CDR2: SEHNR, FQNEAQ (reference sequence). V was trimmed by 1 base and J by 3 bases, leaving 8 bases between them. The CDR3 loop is CASSLVGATDTQYF. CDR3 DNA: TGTGCCAGCAGCTTAGTTGGGGCGACAGATACGCAGTATTTT.